This T cell receptor (beta chain) was captured in a study of PD-1 and CTLA-4 blockade in melanoma. The protocol was immunoSEQ multiplex PCR, while the TCRdb copy is restricted to in-frame clones and leaves out a portion. This sample has some 11,000 clones, with 82% found just once. This clone was picked up one time. This CDR3 comprises 15 residues. Germline V gene sequence: CDR1 LGHNT, CDR2 FRNRAP. Trimming cost V 7 bases and J 2 bases, with 15 bases left between them. The clonotype originates from a human donor with melanoma. The V and J genes are TRBV12-5 and TRBJ2-1, with D perhaps being TRBD1 or TRBD2 (5 bases each). The input for sequencing was CD8+ T cells from peripheral blood, taken from a patient given anti-PD-1 treatment. CDR3 loop: CASADSGAAYNEQFF. CDR3 DNA sequence: TGTGCTAGTGCCGACTCCGGGGCTGCCTACAATGAGCAGTTCTTC.